The sequence of this T cell receptor beta chain was determined in a study of blood T cell repertoires in COVID-19. Study in general: Collection of acute and convalescent COVID-19 samples took place in the United States, Italy and Spain.

Generated by immunoSEQ multiplex PCR, the TCRdb table keeps only in-frame clones and is missing some. The table includes 200,000 to 250,000 clones, about nine tenths detected once. This CDR3 has 16 residues. Germline CDR1 reads SGHDT; CDR2 reads YYEEEE. The J segment lost 5 bases and the V segment lost 4 bases, leaving 12 bases of the junction unmatched. Sequencing was performed on peripheral blood. This TCR was recovered from a man aged 50-59 years with acute or convalescent COVID-19. The chain links TRBV5-6 to TRBJ2-1; TRBD1 matches 7 bases. CDR3 residues: CASSRGTRDRNNEQFF. The CDR3 nucleotides read TGTGCCAGCAGCCGAGGAACCCGGGACAGAAACAATGAGCAGTTCTTC.